The table lists the clone carrying this T cell receptor (beta chain) with a few counts. Its antigen is currently unknown. Extracted from the samples, RNA was reverse transcribed into cDNA to serve as the sequencing template. The repertoire was sequenced with immunoSEQ multiplex PCR; TCRdb's copy has only in-frame clones and lacks some. The sample yields some 240,000 clones, approximately 61% seen once. These data are taken from a study of CD8+ T cells in alopecia areata. The CDR3 spans 15 residues. V shed 9 bases, J shed 6 bases, and the junction held 7 bases outside the gene matches. Germline CDR1 is SEHNR and CDR2 is FQNEAQ (reference sequence). Study-wide results and caveats: The study found TCR sharing across patients less clear than in mice, possibly for HLA reasons.

This TCR derives from a human donor with alopecia areata. Here the sequenced sample was CD4+ T cells sorted from blood, taken at week 0. The chain employs TRBV7-9 and TRBJ2-1; 14 bases align to TRBD2. The CDR3 DNA reads TGTGCCAGTAGCGAAGGGACTAGCGGGAGCAATGAGCAGTTCTTC. It translates to CASSEGTSGSNEQFF.